These 30 T cell receptor beta chains share one sample of origin, sequenced in a study of identical twins. TCRdb fed the 5' RACE reads into MiXCR, producing one record per CDR3 protein. The sample shows under 300,000 distinct CDR3 sequences, over 12% of them seen only once. Specimen: memory (CD45RO+) T cells sorted from blood. The receptor set was obtained from a woman under 30 in good health.

The chain couples TRBV7-9 to TRBJ1-1; D ambiguous. The CDR3 is made up of 15 amino acids. Germline-derived CDR1 and CDR2 are SEHNR and FQNEAQ (reference sequence). Trimming took 6 bases from V and 3 from J, leaving 17 bases between them. CDR3 protein: CASREPMGRYTEAFF. The CDR3 DNA follows: TGTGCCAGCAGAGAACCCATGGGCCGATACACTGAAGCTTTCTTT.

This clonotype was found many times. CDR3 DNA sequence: TGCGCCAGCAGCTTTGGCTCCGGGACTGCAAATTCACCCCTCCACTTT. It specifies CASSFGSGTANSPLHF. This rearrangement joins TRBV5-1 to TRBJ1-6; weak D call: TRBD1 (5 bases). The germline V and J ends were trimmed by 2 bases and 7 bases, with 16 bases remaining between them. The germline gives CDR1 SGHRS, CDR2 YFSETQ. The CDR3 is made up of 16 amino acids.

The chain has TRBV12-3 or TRBV12-4 and TRBJ2-7; 7 bases are shared with TRBD1. Germline trimming cut 4 bases from V and 3 bases from J; bases unmatched to any gene: 9. The CDR3 has 15 residues. CDR3 in DNA: TGTGCCAGCAGTTCGCTCCGGGACAGTTACTACGAGCAGTACTTC. Translated, it gives CASSSLRDSYYEQYF.

The genes are TRBV27 and TRBJ2-1; TRBD2 aligns across 10 bases. The V gene's germline CDR1 is MNHEY and CDR2 SMNVEV (reference sequence). The CDR3 spans 15 residues. J gave up 4 bases and V 6 bases, and 6 bases lay outside the gene matches. The CDR3 sequence is CASRYLAGDYNEQFF. The CDR3 DNA reads as TGTGCCAGCAGATACCTAGCGGGGGATTACAATGAGCAGTTCTTC.

This clonotype was seen a handful of times. The chain is built from TRBV7-2 and TRBJ2-3; no definite D call. The CDR3 runs 19 residues. From germline, CDR1 is SGHTA and CDR2 FQGNSA. V lost 2 bases to trimming and J lost 0 bases, with 21 bases between them. CDR3 region: CASSLSFSYYQTSTDTQYF. CDR3 nucleotides: TGTGCCAGCAGCTTATCGTTCTCTTACTACCAGACAAGCACAGATACGCAGTATTTT.

This chain connects TRBV20-1 to TRBJ2-7; either TRBD1 or TRBD2 may supply D (6 bases each). V lost 6 bases, J lost 2 bases, and 11 bases lay in between. The germline gives CDR1 DFQATT, CDR2 SNEGSKA (reference sequence). CDR3 size: 12 residues. CDR3 bases: TGCAGTGCAGGGGGGACCCCCTACGAGCAGTACTTC. This translates into CSAGGTPYEQYF.

V is TRBV12-3 or TRBV12-4 and J is TRBJ2-7, with 7 bases that match TRBD2. This CDR3 contains 15 residues. Trimming cost V 6 bases and J 5 bases; bases outside gene matches: 13. The CDR3 loop reads CASRYSGRERDEQYF. CDR3 bases: TGTGCCAGCAGGTACTCCGGGCGGGAGAGGGACGAGCAGTACTTC.

This chain joins TRBV7-2 and TRBJ2-3, with TRBD2 matching 8 bases. The ends lost 2 bases at V and 3 bases at J; junction bases unmatched: 7. The CDR3 is 16 residues long. Germline assignment: CDR1 SGHTA and CDR2 FQGNSA. Here the CDR3 reads CASSLTAGGRTDTQYF. Here the CDR3 DNA reads TGTGCCAGCAGCTTAACGGCGGGAGGAAGGACAGATACGCAGTATTTT.

This clonotype was found a few times. The V and J genes are TRBV20-1 and TRBJ2-3; a weak D match, TRBD2 (6 bases). The germline gives CDR1 DFQATT, CDR2 SNEGSKA (reference sequence). With 2 bases removed from V and 4 bases from J, the gap between germline ends came to 16 bases. The CDR3 is made up of 15 amino acids. In nucleotides, the CDR3 is TGCAGTGCTAGACGACTAGGTTCCAGGGCAGATACGCAGTATTTT. Translated: CSARRLGSRADTQYF.

This clonotype was picked up a small number of times. The J gene is TRBJ1-6, the V gene TRBV20-1; no clear D gene. The germline CDR1 and CDR2 sequences are DFQATT and SNEGSKA (reference sequence). The germline V and J ends were trimmed by 1 base and 8 bases, with 9 bases remaining between them. The CDR3 contains 13 residues. CDR3 DNA: TGCAGTGCTAGAGGTGGCGGGGATTCACCCCTCCACTTT. It codes for CSARGGGDSPLHF.

The sample holds a few counts of this clonotype. J is TRBJ2-7 and V is TRBV27; 8 nucleotides match TRBD2. There are 13 residues in the CDR3. CDR1 is MNHEY and CDR2 is SMNVEV in the germline V gene (reference sequence). V dropped 11 bases and J dropped 2; count of bases not matched to a gene: 8. CDR3 protein: CASGGGNTYEQYF. CDR3 sequence (DNA): TGTGCCTCGGGAGGGGGGAATACCTACGAGCAGTACTTC.

This clonotype was seen a handful of times. The chain carries TRBV3-1 and TRBJ2-3; TRBD1 matches at 9 bases. V lost 3 bases and J lost 5; bases outside the gene matches: 9. The CDR3 sequence is 16 residues long. Germline-derived CDR1 and CDR2 are LGHDT and YNNKEL (reference sequence). The CDR3 region is CASSQDDRGARDTQYF. As DNA, the CDR3 is TGTGCCAGCAGCCAGGACGACAGGGGGGCTAGAGATACGCAGTATTTT.

This rearrangement joins TRBV3-1 to TRBJ1-1; possible D gene TRBD1, 6 bases. V was trimmed by 4 bases and J by 3 bases, leaving 12 bases between them. CDR3 length: 14 residues. CDR1 is LGHDT and CDR2 is YNNKEL in the germline V gene (reference sequence). CDR3: CASSPGTPDTEAFF. In nucleotides, the CDR3 is TGTGCCAGCAGCCCAGGGACACCCGACACTGAAGCTTTCTTT.

This clonotype was seen only a few times. The chain joins TRBV7-9 to TRBJ2-3, with 9 bases fitting TRBD2. This CDR3 has 15 residues. With 3 bases clipped from V and 4 bases from J, the junction kept 5 bases outside the gene matches. Germline V gene sequence: CDR1 SEHNR, CDR2 FQNEAQ (reference sequence). The CDR3 here is CASSLGGRGADTQYF. The CDR3 nucleotides read TGTGCCAGCAGCTTGGGCGGGAGGGGTGCAGATACGCAGTATTTT.

The chain is built from TRBV6-1 and TRBJ1-2; no definite D call. Trimming pared 4 bases from V and 8 bases from J, leaving 8 bases between. There are 11 residues in the CDR3. CDR1 and CDR2 from the germline V gene are MNHNS and SASEGT. The CDR3 here is CASSGIRGYTF. The CDR3, as DNA: TGTGCCAGCAGTGGGATTCGAGGCTACACCTTC.

The chain joins TRBV20-1 to TRBJ2-5, with D possibly being TRBD1 (6 bases). From germline, CDR1 is DFQATT and CDR2 SNEGSKA (reference sequence). V lost 3 bases and J 3 bases, leaving 11 bases between the germline ends. The length of the CDR3 is 13 residues. The CDR3 sequence: CSASWTDKETQYF. CDR3 nucleotide sequence: TGCAGTGCTAGTTGGACAGACAAAGAGACCCAGTACTTC.

This clonotype was found a few times. The chain is built from TRBV9 and TRBJ2-1; D possibly corresponds to TRBD2 (7 bases). This CDR3 region has 16 residues. Per germline, CDR1 SGDLS and CDR2 YYNGEE. Trimming cost V 6 bases and J 0 bases, with 16 bases left between them. The CDR3, as DNA: TGTGCCAGCACCCCGGGGGGCGGCAGCTCCTACAATGAGCAGTTCTTC. It specifies CASTPGGGSSYNEQFF.

This clonotype was seen only a few times. This rearrangement joins TRBV3-1 to TRBJ2-2; 9 bases agree with TRBD1. Germline V CDR1 and CDR2: LGHDT, YNNKEL (reference sequence). V was pared by 4 bases and J by 7 bases, with 10 bases of the junction left unmatched. The CDR3 runs to 16 residues. This CDR3 is CASSPGNRGLGGELFF. The DNA of the CDR3 is TGTGCCAGCAGCCCGGGAAACAGGGGGCTTGGCGGGGAGCTGTTTTTT.

This clonotype was seen repeatedly, ten times or more. The chain joins TRBV7-6 to TRBJ2-1; the match to TRBD1 covers 9 bases. V lost 4 bases, J lost 4 bases, and 5 bases stayed unmatched. Germline loops: CDR1 SGHVS, CDR2 FNYEAQ. CDR3 length: 15 amino acids. The CDR3 protein is CASSSGQGRYNEQFF. CDR3 nucleotides: TGTGCCAGCAGCTCGGGACAGGGACGGTACAATGAGCAGTTCTTC.

This clonotype was observed a few times. V is TRBV7-2 and J is TRBJ2-3; D call uncertain. V gave up 8 bases and J gave up 1 base, with 7 bases separating them. CDR1 is SGHTA, CDR2 FQGNSA, per germline. The CDR3 totals 12 residues. The chain's CDR3 is CASDRGTDTQYF. DNA for the CDR3: TGTGCCAGCGACCGGGGCACAGATACGCAGTATTTT.

This clonotype has just a few counts. The chain has TRBV7-9 and TRBJ2-7; weak D call: TRBD1 (6 bases). CDR3 length: 14 amino acids. Trimming left V 5 bases short and J 2 bases short, with 13 bases between. The germline V gene encodes CDR1 SEHNR and CDR2 FQNEAQ (reference sequence). The chain's CDR3 is CASSPQGSPYEQYF. CDR3 nucleotides: TGTGCCAGCAGCCCCCAGGGGTCCCCCTACGAGCAGTACTTC.

The chain couples TRBV6-5 to TRBJ1-3, with D hard to call. The ends were cut back, 4 bases at V and 0 bases at J, with 10 bases in the middle. Germline V lookup: CDR1 MNHEY, CDR2 SVGAGI. The CDR3 extends over 15 amino acids. The CDR3, as DNA: TGTGCCAGCAGTTCGACAACGATCTCTGGAAACACCATATATTTT. Its translation: CASSSTTISGNTIYF.

This rearrangement joins TRBV12-3 or TRBV12-4 to TRBJ2-1, with TRBD2 identical over 11 bases. V lost 2 bases to trimming and J lost 11 bases; unmatched junction nucleotides: 11. This CDR3 has 16 amino acids. CDR3 in DNA: TGTGCCAGCAGTTTAAGGGGTACTAGCGGGGGCGTGAAGCAGTTCTTC. Residues: CASSLRGTSGGVKQFF.

This clonotype came up a few times. V usage is TRBV5-6 and J usage is TRBJ1-2, with 8 positions matching TRBD1. Germline lookup yields CDR1 SGHDT and CDR2 YYEEEE. This CDR3 comprises 16 residues. The V and J ends lost 4 bases and 4 bases, in that order; junction bases with no gene match: 12. The CDR3 region has the DNA TGTGCCAGCAGCAAATCGGACAGGGCTCTAGGCTATGGCTACACCTTC. Its translation is CASSKSDRALGYGYTF.

The sample holds a few counts of this clonotype. The chain uses TRBV15 and TRBJ1-2; D gene ambiguous. The V and J ends lost 2 bases and 7 bases respectively, with 11 bases between them. CDR3 length: 13 residues. Germline V gene sequence: CDR1 LNHNV, CDR2 YYDKDF (reference sequence). CDR3 loop: CATSRPRSGGYTF. The CDR3 DNA is TGTGCCACCAGCAGACCCAGGTCCGGTGGCTACACCTTC.

The CDR3 here is CSARDLRDRGRRTEAFF. The CDR3 region has the DNA TGCAGTGCTAGAGATCTCCGGGACAGGGGAAGGCGCACTGAAGCTTTCTTT. The V and J genes are TRBV20-1 and TRBJ1-1; 10 bases map to TRBD1. The CDR3 has 17 amino acids. Trimming removed 0 bases from V and 4 bases from J; junction bases left unmatched: 11. Germline assignment: CDR1 DFQATT and CDR2 SNEGSKA (reference sequence).

V gene TRBV7-2 combines with J gene TRBJ2-3, with D unclear. The CDR3 loop spans 15 amino acids. Between the trimmed V and J ends, which lost 0 bases and 2 bases, there was a span of 9 bases. The V gene's germline CDR1 is SGHTA and CDR2 FQGNSA. The DNA of the CDR3 is TGTGCCAGCAGCTTAGCTGGTCGGGCCACAGATACGCAGTATTTT. It specifies CASSLAGRATDTQYF.

The rearrangement links TRBV6-1 to TRBJ1-1; 7 bases are shared with TRBD1. CDR3 length: 15 residues. Germline trimming cut 6 bases from V and 0 bases from J; bases unmatched to any gene: 7. Per the germline V gene, CDR1 is MNHNS and CDR2 is SASEGT. CDR3 sequence (DNA): TGTGCCAGCAGGGATAGACAGGGATTGAACACTGAAGCTTTCTTT. This translates into CASRDRQGLNTEAFF.

The rearrangement links TRBV5-1 to TRBJ2-5; D may be TRBD2 (6 bases). The CDR3 is 14 amino acids. Germline CDR1 SGHRS, CDR2 YFSETQ. Deletions cut 5 bases from V and 6 bases from J, with 17 bases between. The CDR3 reads CASSFGSGVQTQYF. The CDR3 bases are TGCGCCAGCAGTTTTGGCTCGGGGGTACAGACCCAGTACTTC.

The rearrangement joins TRBV20-1 to TRBJ2-2, with D perhaps matching TRBD2 (6 bases). Germline-derived CDR1 and CDR2 are DFQATT and SNEGSKA (reference sequence). The V gene lost 2 bases and the J gene lost 4 bases, with 11 bases spanning the gap. The CDR3 covers 14 residues. The CDR3, as DNA: TGCAGTGCTAGACCAAATAGCGGCACCGGGGAGCTGTTTTTT. It codes for CSARPNSGTGELFF.